This T cell receptor (beta chain) originates from a study of T cell responses to AZD1222 COVID-19 vaccine. Notes on the study in general: Only six or seven AZD1222 recipients were seropositive at baseline.

V trimming: 3 bases; J trimming: 3 bases; junction bases outside the gene matches: 2. CDR1 and CDR2 from the germline V gene are SGDLS and YYNGEE. This CDR3 region has 13 residues. Remarks on this clone: Its matching antigen is unknown.

The table came from immunoSEQ multiplex PCR; TCRdb's copy has only in-frame clones and leaves some out. The table includes about 120,000 clones, around nine tenths detected once. This TCR was recovered from an adult in good health. The V and J genes are TRBV9 and TRBJ2-7; 8 nucleotides agree with TRBD2. Here the sequenced sample was peripheral blood, taken on day 0 of AZD1222 vaccination. The CDR3 bases are TGTGCCAGCAGCGCCCGGGGGGGCTACGAGCAGTACTTC. Its translation: CASSARGGYEQYF.